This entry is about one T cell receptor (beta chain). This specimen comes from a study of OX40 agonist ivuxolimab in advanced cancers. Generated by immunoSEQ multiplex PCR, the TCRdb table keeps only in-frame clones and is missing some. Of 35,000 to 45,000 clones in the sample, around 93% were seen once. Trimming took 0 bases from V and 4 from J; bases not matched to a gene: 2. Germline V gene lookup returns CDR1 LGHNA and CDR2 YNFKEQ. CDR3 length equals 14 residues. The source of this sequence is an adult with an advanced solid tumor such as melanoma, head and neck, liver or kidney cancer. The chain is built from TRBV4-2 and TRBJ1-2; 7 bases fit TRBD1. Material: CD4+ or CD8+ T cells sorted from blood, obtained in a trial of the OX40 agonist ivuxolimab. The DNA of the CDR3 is TGTGCCAGCAGCCAAGAAGGGACAGTCTATGGCTACACCTTC. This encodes CASSQEGTVYGYTF.